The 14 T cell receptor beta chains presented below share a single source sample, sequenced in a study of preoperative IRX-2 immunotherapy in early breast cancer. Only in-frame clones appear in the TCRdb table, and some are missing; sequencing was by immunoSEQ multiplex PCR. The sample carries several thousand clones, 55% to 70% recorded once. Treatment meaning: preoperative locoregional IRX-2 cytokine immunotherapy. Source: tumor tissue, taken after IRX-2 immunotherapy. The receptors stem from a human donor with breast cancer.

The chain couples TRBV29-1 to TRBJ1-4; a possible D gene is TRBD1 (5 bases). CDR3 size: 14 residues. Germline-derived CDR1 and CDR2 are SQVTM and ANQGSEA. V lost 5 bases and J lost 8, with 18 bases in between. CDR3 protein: CSVRLATPGEKLFF. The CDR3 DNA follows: TGCAGCGTTAGACTTGCGACTCCAGGGGAAAAACTGTTTTTT.

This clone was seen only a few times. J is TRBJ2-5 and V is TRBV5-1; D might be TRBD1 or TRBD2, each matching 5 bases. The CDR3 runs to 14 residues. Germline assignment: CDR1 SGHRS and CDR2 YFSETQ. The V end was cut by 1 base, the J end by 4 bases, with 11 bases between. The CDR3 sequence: CASSLSGRVETQYF. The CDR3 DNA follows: TGCGCCAGCAGCTTGAGCGGCAGGGTAGAGACCCAGTACTTC.

The CDR3, as DNA: TGTGCCAGCAGTGACAGGGGACTGAACGAGCAGTACTTC. Residues: CASSDRGLNEQYF. The chain carries TRBV28 and TRBJ2-7; 8 nucleotides line up with TRBD1. The ends lost 5 bases at V and 5 bases at J; junction bases unmatched: 5. Germline CDR1 is MDHEN and CDR2 is SYDVKM. This CDR3 is 13 amino acids long.

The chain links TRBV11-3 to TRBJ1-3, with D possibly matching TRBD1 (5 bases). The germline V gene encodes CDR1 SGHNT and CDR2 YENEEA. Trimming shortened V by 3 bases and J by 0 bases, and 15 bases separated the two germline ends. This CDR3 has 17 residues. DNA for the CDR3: TGTGCCAGCAGCTTGGCCAGGACAAGTTACTCTGGAAACACCATATATTTT. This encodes CASSLARTSYSGNTIYF.

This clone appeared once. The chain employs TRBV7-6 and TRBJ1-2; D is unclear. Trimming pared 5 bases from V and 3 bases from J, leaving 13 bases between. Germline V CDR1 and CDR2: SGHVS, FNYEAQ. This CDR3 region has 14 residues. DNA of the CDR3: TGTGCCAGCAGCAACCCGGATCTGGACTATGGCTACACCTTC. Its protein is CASSNPDLDYGYTF.

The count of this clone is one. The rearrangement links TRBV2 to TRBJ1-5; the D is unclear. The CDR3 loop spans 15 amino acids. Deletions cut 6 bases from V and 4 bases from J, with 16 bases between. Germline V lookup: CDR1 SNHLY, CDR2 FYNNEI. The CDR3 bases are TGTGCCAGCAGAAATCAATCCCGGAGAAATCAGCCCCAGCATTTT. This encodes CASRNQSRRNQPQHF.

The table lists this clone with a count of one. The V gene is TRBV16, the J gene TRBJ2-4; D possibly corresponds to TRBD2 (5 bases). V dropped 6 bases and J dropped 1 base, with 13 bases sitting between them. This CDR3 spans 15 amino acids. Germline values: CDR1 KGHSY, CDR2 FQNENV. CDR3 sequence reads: CASSFIPGAKNIQYF. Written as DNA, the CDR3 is TGTGCCAGCAGTTTTATACCGGGGGCCAAAAACATTCAGTACTTC.

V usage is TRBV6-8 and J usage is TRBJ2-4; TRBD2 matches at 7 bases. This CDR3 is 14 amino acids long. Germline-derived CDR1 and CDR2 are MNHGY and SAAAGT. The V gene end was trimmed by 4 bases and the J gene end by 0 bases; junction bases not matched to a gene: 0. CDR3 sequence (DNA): TGTGCCAGCAGTTTAGCGGGAGCCAAAAACATTCAGTACTTC. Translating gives CASSLAGAKNIQYF.

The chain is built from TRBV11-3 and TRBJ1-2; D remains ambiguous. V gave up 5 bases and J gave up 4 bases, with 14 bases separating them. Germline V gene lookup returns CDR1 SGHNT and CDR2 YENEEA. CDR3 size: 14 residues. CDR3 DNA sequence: TGTGCCAGCAGCGGGAACACACGAGCCTATGGCTACACCTTC. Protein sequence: CASSGNTRAYGYTF.

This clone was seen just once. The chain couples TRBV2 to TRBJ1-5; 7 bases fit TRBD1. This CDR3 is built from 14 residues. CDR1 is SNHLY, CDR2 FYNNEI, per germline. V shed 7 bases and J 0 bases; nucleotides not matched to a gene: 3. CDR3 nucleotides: TGTGCCAGCAAGGGGGCTAATAGCAATCAGCCCCAGCATTTT. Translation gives CASKGANSNQPQHF. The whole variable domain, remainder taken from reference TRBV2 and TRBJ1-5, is EPEVTQTPSHQVTQMGQEVILRCVPISNHLYFYWYRQILGQKVEFLVSFYNNEISEKSEIFDDQFSVERPDGSNFTLKIRSTKLEDSAMYFCASKGANSNQPQHFGDGTRLSIL.

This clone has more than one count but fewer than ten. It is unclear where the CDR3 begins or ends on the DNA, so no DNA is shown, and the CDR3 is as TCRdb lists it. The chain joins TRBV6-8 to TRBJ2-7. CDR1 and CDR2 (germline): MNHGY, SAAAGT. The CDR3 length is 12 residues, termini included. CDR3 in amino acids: CASSTSELEQYF.

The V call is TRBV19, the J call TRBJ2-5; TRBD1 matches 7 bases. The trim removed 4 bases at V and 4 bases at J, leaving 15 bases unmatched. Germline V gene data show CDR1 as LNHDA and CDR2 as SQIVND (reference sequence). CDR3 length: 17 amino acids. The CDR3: CASSTLLDRPLGETQYF. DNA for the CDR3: TGTGCCAGTAGTACCCTACTGGACAGGCCCCTTGGAGAGACCCAGTACTTC. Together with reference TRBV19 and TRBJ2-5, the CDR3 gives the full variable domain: DGGITQSPKYLFRKEGQNVTLSCEQNLNHDAMYWYRQDPGQGLRLIYYSQIVNDFQKGDIAEGYSVSREKKESFPLTVTSAQKNPTAFYLCASSTLLDRPLGETQYFGPGTRLLVL.

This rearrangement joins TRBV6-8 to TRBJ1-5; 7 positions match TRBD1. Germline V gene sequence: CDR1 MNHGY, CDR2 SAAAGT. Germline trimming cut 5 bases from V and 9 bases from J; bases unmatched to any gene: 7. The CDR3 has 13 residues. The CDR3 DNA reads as TGTGCCAGCAGTCGGACAGGCGGGAGGCCCCAGCATTTT. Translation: CASSRTGGRPQHF.

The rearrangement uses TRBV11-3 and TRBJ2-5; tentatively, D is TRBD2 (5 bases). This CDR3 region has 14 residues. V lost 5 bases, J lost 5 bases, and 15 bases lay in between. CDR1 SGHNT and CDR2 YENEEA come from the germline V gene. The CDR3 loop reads CASSPRGFEETQYF. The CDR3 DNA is TGTGCCAGCAGCCCCAGAGGGTTCGAGGAGACCCAGTACTTC.